A selection of T cell receptor beta chains follows, all from one sample in a study of cytomegalovirus exposure and HLA in healthy donors. The assay was immunoSEQ multiplex PCR, and TCRdb's table has in-frame clones only and misses some. The ten top clones account for 0.65% to 0.9%, within a sample of 150,000 to 200,000 clones. The sequenced sample was PBMCs. The receptor source for this set is a young woman in good health and CMV-seropositive. Both conserved end residues are part of each CDR3. D genes are given only for firm matches.

d_call j_call cdr3_length v_call cdr3_nt cdr3_aa
NA TRBJ2-1 18 TRBV4-3 TGCGCCAGCAGCCAAGATGCTGGGCGGGCGAGCTCCTACAATGAGCAGTTCTTC CASSQDAGRASSYNEQFF
NA TRBJ1-2 14 TRBV19 TGTGCCAGTAGTCCAAGCCCGGGTAACTATGGCTACACCTTC CASSPSPGNYGYTF
TRBD2 TRBJ2-1 16 TRBV7-9 TGTGCCAGCAGCTTACATAGGACTAGTGTCCAGAATGAGCAGTTCTTC CASSLHRTSVQNEQFF
TRBD2 TRBJ2-5 15 TRBV7-9 TGTGCCAGCAGCTTAGTAACTAGCGGGGCGGAGACCCAGTACTTC CASSLVTSGAETQYF
TRBD1 TRBJ2-7 16 TRBV27 TGTGCCAGCAGTTTAGCACCACAGGGGTTCGGCTACGAGCAGTACTTC CASSLAPQGFGYEQYF
NA TRBJ1-2 12 TRBV10-3 TGTGCCACCTACCACGAGGTAAATGGCTACACCTTC CATYHEVNGYTF
NA TRBJ2-7 15 TRBV7-8 TGTGCCAGCAGCTTAGGTTCGGCAGGGACCTACGAGCAGTACTTC CASSLGSAGTYEQYF
NA TRBJ2-1 14 TRBV19 TGTGCCAGTAGATTAGCGGCCTCCTACAATGAGCAGTTCTTC CASRLAASYNEQFF
TRBD1 TRBJ1-2 15 TRBV2 TGTGCCAGCAGTGAACGGGCGGCAGGGGGAAATGGCTACACCTTC CASSERAAGGNGYTF
TRBD2 TRBJ2-3 15 TRBV6-4 TGTGCCAGCAGTGTGGCTAGCGGGAGCACAGATACGCAGTATTTT CASSVASGSTDTQYF
NA TRBJ1-2 14 TRBV6-6 TGTGCCAGCAGGGTGACTTTTCTCAACTATGGCTACACCTTC CASRVTFLNYGYTF
NA TRBJ2-1 11 TRBV7-2 TGTGCCAGCAGCCTTCGACTGGAGCAGTTCTTC CASSLRLEQFF
TRBD1 TRBJ1-2 15 TRBV2 TGTGCCAGCATTTCCAGGGGGCTTCGGGACTATGGCTACACCTTC CASISRGLRDYGYTF
TRBD1 TRBJ1-5 13 TRBV27 TGTGCCAGCAGCGGGACAGGCAATCAGCCCCAGCATTTT CASSGTGNQPQHF
NA TRBJ1-1 13 TRBV7-9 TGTGCCAGCAGCGCCAGGGGTGACACTGAAGCTTTCTTT CASSARGDTEAFF
TRBD1 TRBJ1-5 15 TRBV25-1 TGTGCCAGCAGTGTTGGGACAGGGTGGAATCAGCCCCAGCATTTT CASSVGTGWNQPQHF
TRBD2 TRBJ2-2 19 TRBV15 TGTGCCACCAGCAGAGATTTCGGCACTAGCGGGGTGAACACCGGGGAGCTGTTTTTT CATSRDFGTSGVNTGELFF
NA TRBJ2-3 17 TRBV4-2 TGTGCCAGCAGCCATGGGGGGGCTGGACCCATCACAGATACGCAGTATTTT CASSHGGAGPITDTQYF
TRBD2 TRBJ2-7 15 TRBV6-6 TGTGCCAGCATTTTACTAGCGGGTATCTCCTACGAGCAGTACTTC CASILLAGISYEQYF
TRBD2 TRBJ2-5 16 TRBV5-1 TGCGCCAGCAGCAGGACTAGCGGGGGGGGTGGCGAGACCCAGTACTTC CASSRTSGGGGETQYF
TRBD1 TRBJ1-5 15 TRBV15 TGTGCCACCAGCATAAGACAGGGTAACAATCAGCCCCAGCATTTT CATSIRQGNNQPQHF
NA TRBJ1-2 15 TRBV5-1 TGCGCCAGCAGCTTAATGACAGGAGCTAACTATGGCTACACCTTC CASSLMTGANYGYTF
NA TRBJ2-1 16 TRBV7-9 TGTGCCAGCAGCTCGGGAGCCAAACAGACCTACAATGAGCAGTTCTTC CASSSGAKQTYNEQFF
NA TRBJ2-5 15 TRBV15 TGTGCCACCAGCAGAGATATACAGAACCAAGAGACCCAGTACTTC CATSRDIQNQETQYF
NA TRBJ1-6 17 TRBV7-9 TGTGCCAGCAGCTCACCCGCCAAGGGGAACTATAATTCACCCCTCCACTTT CASSSPAKGNYNSPLHF
TRBD1 TRBJ1-1 12 TRBV19 TGTGCCAGTAGCCGATTACAGGGGCAAGCTTTCTTT CASSRLQGQAFF
TRBD1 TRBJ1-6 18 TRBV12-5 TGTGCTAGTGGTTTGGTACGATCAGGGGGCTCCTATAATTCACCCCTCCACTTT CASGLVRSGGSYNSPLHF
TRBD2 TRBJ2-1 17 TRBV4-1 TGCGCCAGCAGCCAAGAAGGAACGGGGGGCTCCTACAATGAGCAGTTCTTC CASSQEGTGGSYNEQFF
NA TRBJ1-2 14 TRBV6-1 TGTGCCAGCAGTGCTCCGGGAGGACTAGGGGGCTACACCTTC CASSAPGGLGGYTF
TRBD1 TRBJ2-7 14 TRBV5-1 TGCGCCAGCAGCCCCGGGACAGGGGGGGAAGAGCAGTACTTC CASSPGTGGEEQYF
TRBD2 TRBJ2-7 11 TRBV20-1 TGCAGTGCTAGCCCCGGGGAGGGACGGTACTTC CSASPGEGRYF
NA TRBJ2-3 14 TRBV2 TGTGCCAGCAGTGCCAACGGGGTAACAGATACGCAGTACTTT CASSANGVTDTQYF
NA TRBJ1-1 16 TRBV29-1 TGCAGCGTTGAGGCCATTTCGAGGGAGGCGAACACTGAAGCTTTCTTT CSVEAISREANTEAFF
NA TRBJ1-2 11 TRBV2 TGTGCCAGCCAGGGGAACTATGGCTACACCTTC CASQGNYGYTF
NA TRBJ2-5 15 TRBV10-1 TGCGCCAGCAGTGAGAGGTCAGGGCTCCAAGAGACCCAGTACTTC CASSERSGLQETQYF
NA TRBJ2-5 14 TRBV7-2 TGTGCCAGCAGCTTAGTTCAGGATCAAGAGACCCAGTACTTC CASSLVQDQETQYF
NA TRBJ2-3 12 TRBV29-1 TGCAGCGTGAGCTCAGGGGCAGATACGCAGTATTTT CSVSSGADTQYF
NA TRBJ1-3 13 TRBV11-3 TGTGCCAGCAGCTCCGGGAGTTGGGACACCATATATTTT CASSSGSWDTIYF
NA TRBJ2-3 15 TRBV9 TGTGCCAGCAGCGTAGCTACGTCGGGCACAGATACGCAGTATTTT CASSVATSGTDTQYF
NA TRBJ2-3 12 TRBV30 TGTGCCTGGAGTGTACTCCCCGATACGCAGTATTTT CAWSVLPDTQYF
NA TRBJ1-2 15 TRBV5-1 TGCGCCAGCAGCCTAGACGGGTTGGAGGGCTATGGCTACACCTTC CASSLDGLEGYGYTF
NA TRBJ1-6 9 TRBV6-1 TGTGCCACCCTATCACCCCTCCACTTT CATLSPLHF
TRBD1 TRBJ1-6 17 TRBV28 TGTGCCAGCAGTTTTTTAGAGGGCAGGGGGCGCCGATCACCCCTCCACTTT CASSFLEGRGRRSPLHF
TRBD2 TRBJ2-7 15 TRBV2 TGTGCCAGCAGCGACCGAGGGAGGGTGGCGTACGAGCAGTACTTC CASSDRGRVAYEQYF
NA TRBJ2-7 15 TRBV6-5 TGTGCCAGCAGTCTGCGACAGACTAGCTCCTACGAGCAGTACTTC CASSLRQTSSYEQYF
NA TRBJ2-3 16 TRBV9 TGTGCCAGCAGCCCTAAGGGACTGTCGCACTTAGATACGCAGTATTTT CASSPKGLSHLDTQYF
NA TRBJ2-1 12 TRBV7-2 TGTGCCAGCAGCTTTATGTACAATGAGCAGTTCTTC CASSFMYNEQFF
NA TRBJ2-1 12 TRBV6-6 TGTGCCAGCATGGGGGGGCTAAATGAGCAGTTCTTC CASMGGLNEQFF
TRBD2 TRBJ2-7 15 TRBV4-2 TGTGCCAGCAGCCCGGGACTAGCGGGAGGCCACGAGCAGTACTTC CASSPGLAGGHEQYF
NA TRBJ1-5 15 TRBV19 TGTGCCAGTAGTAGGTTCCGAGGTAGCAATCAGCCCCAGCATTTT CASSRFRGSNQPQHF
NA TRBJ2-3 14 TRBV9 TGTGCCAGCAGCGTGGACTTCTCCACAGATACGCAGTATTTT CASSVDFSTDTQYF
TRBD2 TRBJ2-1 15 TRBV6-6 TGTGCCAGCAGTGGGACTAGCGGGTTCTACAATGAGCAGTTCTTC CASSGTSGFYNEQFF
NA TRBJ2-5 15 TRBV7-9 TGTGCCAGCAGCCCGGGACTCCCGGGTCGAGAGACCCAGTACTTC CASSPGLPGRETQYF
TRBD1 TRBJ1-3 16 TRBV11-2 TGTGCCAGCAGCTTGGACAGGGGGCTCTCCGGAAACACCATATATTTT CASSLDRGLSGNTIYF
NA TRBJ2-7 11 TRBV11-1 TGTGCCAGCAGCGTTAGTGTCGAGCAGTACTTC CASSVSVEQYF
TRBD2 TRBJ2-1 17 TRBV7-8 TGTGCCAGCAGCTTAGCCCTAGCGGGAGCGACCTACAATGAGCAGTTCTTC CASSLALAGATYNEQFF
NA TRBJ2-2 13 TRBV7-2 TGTGCCAGCAGTCCTTCGACGGGCGGGGAGCTGTTTTTT CASSPSTGGELFF
TRBD1 TRBJ1-4 15 TRBV14 TGTGCCAGCAGCCAAGACAGGGGGAAAGGAGAAAAACTGTTTTTT CASSQDRGKGEKLFF
NA TRBJ1-2 15 TRBV6-1 TGTGCCAGCAGTGTTACAGGGACCTCGGACTATGGCTACACCTTC CASSVTGTSDYGYTF